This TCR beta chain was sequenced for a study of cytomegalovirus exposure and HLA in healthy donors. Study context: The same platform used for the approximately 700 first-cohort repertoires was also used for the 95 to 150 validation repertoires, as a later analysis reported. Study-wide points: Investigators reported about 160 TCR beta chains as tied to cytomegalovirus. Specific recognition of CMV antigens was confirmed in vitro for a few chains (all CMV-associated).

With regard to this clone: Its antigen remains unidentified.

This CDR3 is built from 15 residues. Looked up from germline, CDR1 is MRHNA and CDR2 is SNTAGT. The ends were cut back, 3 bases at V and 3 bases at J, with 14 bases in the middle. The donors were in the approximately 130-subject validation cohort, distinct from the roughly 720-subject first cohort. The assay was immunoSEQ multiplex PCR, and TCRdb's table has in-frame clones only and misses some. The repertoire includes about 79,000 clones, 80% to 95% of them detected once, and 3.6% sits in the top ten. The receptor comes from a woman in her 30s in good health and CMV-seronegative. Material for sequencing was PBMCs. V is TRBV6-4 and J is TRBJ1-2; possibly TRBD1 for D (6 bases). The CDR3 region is CASSERGGKDYGYTF. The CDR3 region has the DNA TGTGCCAGCAGTGAGCGGGGGGGCAAGGACTATGGCTACACCTTC.